The 9 T cell receptor beta chains reported below all come from one sample, sequenced in a study of blood T cells in healthy people across ages. Using a J-beta primer mix together with a sample-barcoded 5' primer, a second PCR was run for 7 to 11 cycles. TCRdb itself ran the 5' RACE reads through MiXCR, one entry per CDR3 protein. The sample lists roughly 730,000 distinct CDR3 sequences, approximately 53% occurring once. Sequencing was done on a sample of blood. All receptors come from a man aged 35 to 55 in good health.

The V and J genes are TRBV29-1 and TRBJ2-3; 8 nucleotides align to TRBD1. This CDR3 spans 13 amino acids. CDR1 is SQVTM and CDR2 is ANQGSEA in the germline V gene. V lost 6 bases to trimming and J lost 6 bases; unmatched junction nucleotides: 8. The CDR3 coding sequence is TGCAGCGTCCCCAGGGGGCCCAGGGATACGCAGTATTTT. This codes for CSVPRGPRDTQYF.

This clonotype has a handful of counts. This CDR3 is CASRISGIQETQYF. DNA for the CDR3: TGTGCCAGCAGGATTAGCGGGATCCAAGAGACCCAGTACTTC. The chain joins TRBV6-1 to TRBJ2-5; 8 bases fit TRBD2. Germline V lookup: CDR1 MNHNS, CDR2 SASEGT. The trim removed 6 bases at V and 1 base at J, leaving 4 bases unmatched. This CDR3 spans 14 amino acids.

This chain links TRBV7-2 with TRBJ2-5, with 8 bases lining up with TRBD2. Germline CDR1 reads SGHTA; CDR2 reads FQGNSA. Losses at the gene ends were 5 bases for V and 8 bases for J; bases not matched to a gene: 10. This CDR3 comprises 14 residues. The CDR3 sequence is CASSVTPGGETQYF. The CDR3 nucleotides are TGTGCCAGCAGCGTAACCCCGGGGGGGGAAACCCAGTACTTC. The complete variable domain, with remaining parts taken from reference TRBV7-2 and TRBJ2-5, reads GAGVSQSPSNKVTEKGKDVELRCDPISGHTALYWYRQSLGQGLEFLIYFQGNSAPDKSGLPSDRFSAERTGGSVSTLTIQRTQQEDSAVYLCASSVTPGGETQYFGPGTRLLVL.

The chain recombines TRBV5-6 with TRBJ2-1; 8 bases line up with TRBD2. The V gene's germline CDR1 is SGHDT and CDR2 YYEEEE. This CDR3 region has 17 residues. V lost 0 bases, J lost 6 bases, and 11 bases stayed unmatched. For the CDR3, the DNA is TGTGCCAGCAGCTTGGCCCTTATCGGGGGGGCCTTCAATGAGCAGTTCTTC. Its protein product is CASSLALIGGAFNEQFF. The variable domain in full, completed from reference TRBV5-6 and TRBJ2-1, reads DAGVTQSPTHLIKTRGQQVTLRCSPKSGHDTVSWYQQALGQGPQFIFQYYEEEERQRGNFPDRFSGHQFPNYSSELNVNALLLGDSALYLCASSLALIGGAFNEQFFGPGTRLTVL.

The chain uses TRBV12-3 or TRBV12-4 and TRBJ2-1, with TRBD2 matching over 8 bases. V was clipped by 5 bases and J by 9 bases; unmatched bases: 12. This CDR3 is built from 15 residues. The CDR3 loop is CASSLGGGLLSEQFF. The CDR3 DNA is TGTGCCAGCAGTCTAGGCGGGGGGTTGTTGTCTGAGCAGTTCTTC.

J is TRBJ2-7 and V is TRBV7-3; 8 bases map to TRBD2. The J call could be wrong; TRBJ2-5 is a better fit for the DNA end. The CDR3 sequence is 15 residues long. The V gene's germline CDR1 is SGHTA and CDR2 FQGTGA. The CDR3: CASSQNGGARETQYF. CDR3 DNA sequence: TGTGCCAGCAGCCAGAACGGGGGGGCTCGAGAGACCCAGTACTTC.

The V gene is TRBV9, the J gene TRBJ2-5, with 7 nucleotides matching TRBD1. There are 13 residues in the CDR3. The germline V gene has CDR1 SGDLS and CDR2 YYNGEE. Trimming took 6 bases from V and 2 from J; bases not matched to a gene: 4. CDR3 region: CASTGQEQETQYF. In DNA form, the CDR3 reads TGTGCCAGCACAGGACAGGAGCAAGAGACCCAGTACTTC.

The gene calls are TRBV18 and TRBJ2-5; unclear D gene. V shed 2 bases and J shed 3 bases, with 4 bases lying between them. Per germline, CDR1 KGHSH and CDR2 LQKENI. This CDR3 has 12 residues. The CDR3 sequence: CASSPTKETQYF. CDR3 coding DNA: TGTGCCAGCTCACCAACAAAAGAGACCCAGTACTTC.

The chain couples TRBV28 to TRBJ1-1; possibly TRBD1 for D (5 bases). The CDR3 has 11 residues. Trimming took 6 bases from V and 10 from J, leaving 12 bases between them. Germline CDR1 and CDR2: MDHEN and SYDVKM. The chain's CDR3 is CASRLTARAFF. The DNA of the CDR3 is TGTGCCAGCAGGTTGACAGCACGAGCTTTCTTT.